This is a list of T cell receptor beta chains from one sample in a study of T cells in Graves' hyperthyroidism and ophthalmopathy. MiXCR, applied by TCRdb to the multiplex PCR reads, yields one record per CDR3 protein. The sample shows over 120,000 distinct CDR3 sequences, roughly a fifth of them seen only once. The sample was blood. The receptors originated from a woman aged 45 to 65 with Graves' hyperthyroidism that later progressed to Graves' ophthalmopathy. The CDR3 runs from the conserved cysteine through the conserved F or W. A D gene is named only where the DNA matches it firmly. Some rows have no size entry. The others give once, few or many, or a class for an expanded clone.

j_gene | abundance | d_gene | v_gene | CDR3aa | CDR3nt
TRBJ1-1 | many | . | TRBV6-1 | CASRLSLQHTEAFF | TGTGCCAGCAGACTATCATTACAGCACACTGAAGCTTTCTTT
TRBJ2-1 | many | . | TRBV24-1 | CATRDLAGKQFF | TGTGCCACCAGAGATCTAGCTGGGAAGCAGTTCTTC
TRBJ1-5 | . | . | TRBV28 | CASSLMGDLSNQPQHF | TGTGCCAGCAGTTTAATGGGGGATCTTAGCAATCAGCCCCAGCATTTT
TRBJ2-1 | many | TRBD2 | TRBV3-1 | CASSQVLAGQFF | TGTGCCAGCAGCCAAGTATTAGCGGGGCAGTTCTTC
TRBJ2-3 | many | TRBD1 | TRBV29-1 | CSARTGTDTQYF | TGCAGCGCCAGGACAGGGACAGATACGCAGTATTTT
TRBJ2-3 | many | TRBD2 | TRBV7-3 | CASSAGLAGETDTQYF | TGTGCCAGCAGCGCGGGACTAGCGGGAGAAACAGATACGCAGTATTTT
TRBJ2-1 | few | . | TRBV12-3/TRBV12-4 | CASSGVNEQFF | TGTGCCAGCAGTGGGGTCAATGAGCAGTTCTTC
TRBJ2-7 | . | TRBD2 | TRBV2 | CASSMTSGRYPFEQYF | TGTGCCAGCAGTATGACTAGCGGGAGGTATCCTTTCGAGCAGTACTTC
TRBJ1-1 | . | TRBD1 | TRBV28 | CASSLPDRLNTEAFF | TGTGCCAGCAGTCTCCCGGACAGGCTGAACACTGAAGCTTTCTTT
TRBJ1-3 | . | TRBD1 | TRBV27 | CASSPGTGSGNTIYF | TGTGCCAGCAGTCCAGGGACAGGGTCTGGAAACACCATATATTTT
TRBJ1-6 | many | TRBD1 | TRBV7-2 | CASSLAIGTGNSPLHF | TGTGCCAGCAGCTTAGCGATAGGGACAGGGAATTCACCCCTCCACTTT
TRBJ2-2 | . | TRBD2 | TRBV6-5 | CASSYSGLAVLGELFF | TGTGCCAGCAGTTACTCAGGACTAGCGGTCCTCGGGGAGCTGTTTTTT
TRBJ1-5 | many | . | TRBV18 | CASTGTRNQPQHF | TGTGCCAGCACCGGGACACGGAATCAGCCCCAGCATTTT
TRBJ1-5 | . | . | TRBV20-1 | CSAPSNSNQPQHF | TGCAGTGCTCCAAGCAATAGCAATCAGCCCCAGCATTTT
TRBJ2-2 | few | . | TRBV10-3 | CAISEPKAGELFF | TGTGCCATCAGTGAGCCCAAGGCCGGGGAGCTGTTTTTT
TRBJ1-1 | many | . | TRBV30 | CAWSVGGPGNTEAFF | TGTGCCTGGAGTGTAGGAGGTCCCGGGAACACTGAAGCTTTCTTT